This section outlines one T cell receptor beta chain sequence together with its context. Its matching antigen is unknown. A read error is possible here, since a much larger clone lies one base away. This entry is derived from a study of regulatory T cells in long-lasting Graves disease. In the study overall: Newly diagnosed Graves' patients had taken antithyroid drugs under 3 months.

Findings and limits, study-wide: Under persistent disease, TRBV28, TRBJ1-2 and TRBJ2-5 were used preferentially.

Relying on iRepertoire HTBI primers and Arm-PCR of CDR3 regions, the team built TCR beta libraries. TCRdb re-called the multiplex PCR reads through MiXCR, storing one row per CDR3 protein. The sample carries 300,000 to 400,000 distinct CDR3 sequences, around 15% recorded once. Time point in this sample: newly diagnosed GD, antithyroid drugs for less than 3 months. Following extraction of RNA from PBMCs, that RNA was used to make the TCR library. The CDR3 covers 15 residues. Germline V gene lookup returns CDR1 KGHSH and CDR2 LQKENI. Germline trimming cut 4 bases from V and 1 base from J; bases unmatched to any gene: 5. The data were also submitted as part of a second study, on T cells in Graves' hyperthyroidism and ophthalmopathy. This second study says: Diagnosis relied on clinical symptoms, serum thyroxine and TRAb, thyroid ultrasound and orbital computed tomography.

This chain joins TRBV18 and TRBJ2-5; TRBD1 agrees at 8 bases. The TCR sequence derives from a man aged 40-49 years with Graves disease. Sequenced here: peripheral blood mononuclear cells (PBMCs), sampled at new diagnosis, from a patient treated with antithyroid drugs. The DNA for the CDR3 is TGTGCCAGCTCACGACCGGGGACAGGCCAAGAGACCCAGTACTTC. Its protein is CASSRPGTGQETQYF.